The clone carrying this T cell receptor (beta chain) was observed at least ten times. A junction boundary mismatches the germline segment, possibly from a read error. From the RACE reads, TCRdb called clonotypes with MiXCR, one entry per CDR3 protein. The profile shows 95,000 to 100,000 distinct CDR3 sequences, under 14% of them singletons. The data are from a study of human T cells and chemical hapten exposure. Indicated time point: pre-sensitization, week 0. Treatment in this sample: therapeutic diphenylcyclopropenone sensitization with weekly scalp DPC. Germline-derived CDR1 and CDR2 are SSHAT and FNYEAQ (reference sequence). The CDR3 is 16 residues long.

This sample comprised whole blood, obtained in connection with sensitization to the hapten diphenylcyclopropenone (DPC). This TCR was recovered from a woman aged 55-70 years with alopecia areata. Some clones in this sample may be carry-over from other donors' samples. The chain couples TRBV7-7 to TRBJ2-5, with 9 bases that match TRBD2. CDR3 protein: CASSFVFSGGSETQYF. In DNA form, the CDR3 reads TGTGCTAGCAGCTTCGTATTCAGCGGGGGGTCTGAGACCCAGTACTTC. Filled out from reference TRBV7-7 and TRBJ2-5, the complete variable domain reads GAGVSQSPRYKVTKRGQDVTLRCDPISSHATLYWYQQALGQGPEFLTYFNYEAQPDKSGLPSDRFSAERPEGSISTLTIQRTEQRDSAMYRCASSFVFSGGSETQYFGPGTRLLVL.